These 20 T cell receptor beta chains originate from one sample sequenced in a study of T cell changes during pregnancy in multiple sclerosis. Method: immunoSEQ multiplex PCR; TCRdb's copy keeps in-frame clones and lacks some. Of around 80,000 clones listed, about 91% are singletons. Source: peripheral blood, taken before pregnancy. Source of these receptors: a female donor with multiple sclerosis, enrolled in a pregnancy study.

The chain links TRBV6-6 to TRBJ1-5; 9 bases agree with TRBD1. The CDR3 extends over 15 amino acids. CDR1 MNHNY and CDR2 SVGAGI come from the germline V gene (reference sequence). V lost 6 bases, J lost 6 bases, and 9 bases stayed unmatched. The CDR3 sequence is CASRFRDRVSQPQHF. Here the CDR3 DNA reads TGTGCCAGCAGATTCCGGGACAGGGTAAGTCAGCCCCAGCATTTT.

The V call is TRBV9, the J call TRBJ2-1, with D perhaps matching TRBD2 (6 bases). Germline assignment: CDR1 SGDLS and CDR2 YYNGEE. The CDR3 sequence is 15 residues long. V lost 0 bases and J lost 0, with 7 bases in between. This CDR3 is CASSVAGLSYNEQFF. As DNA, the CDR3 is TGTGCCAGCAGCGTAGCGGGACTCTCCTACAATGAGCAGTTCTTC.

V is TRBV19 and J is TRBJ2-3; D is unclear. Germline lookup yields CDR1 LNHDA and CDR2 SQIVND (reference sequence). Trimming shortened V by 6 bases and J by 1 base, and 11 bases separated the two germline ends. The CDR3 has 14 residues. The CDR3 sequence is CASSPTPGTDTQYF. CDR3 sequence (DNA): TGTGCCAGTAGCCCTACCCCCGGCACAGATACGCAGTATTTT. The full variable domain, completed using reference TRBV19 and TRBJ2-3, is DGGITQSPKYLFRKEGQNVTLSCEQNLNHDAMYWYRQDPGQGLRLIYYSQIVNDFQKGDIAEGYSVSREKKESFPLTVTSAQKNPTAFYLCASSPTPGTDTQYFGPGTRLTVL.

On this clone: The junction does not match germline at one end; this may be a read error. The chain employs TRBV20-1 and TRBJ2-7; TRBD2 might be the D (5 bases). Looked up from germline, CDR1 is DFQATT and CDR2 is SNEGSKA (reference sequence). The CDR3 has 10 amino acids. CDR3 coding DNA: TGCAGTGCTAGAAACGGGGTTCCGAAGTTC. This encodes CSARNGVPKF.

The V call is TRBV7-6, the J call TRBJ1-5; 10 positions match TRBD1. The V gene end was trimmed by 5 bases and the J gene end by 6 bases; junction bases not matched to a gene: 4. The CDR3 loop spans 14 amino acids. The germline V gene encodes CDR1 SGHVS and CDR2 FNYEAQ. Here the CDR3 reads CASSLGTGAQPQHF. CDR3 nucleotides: TGTGCCAGCAGCCTCGGGACAGGGGCTCAGCCCCAGCATTTT.

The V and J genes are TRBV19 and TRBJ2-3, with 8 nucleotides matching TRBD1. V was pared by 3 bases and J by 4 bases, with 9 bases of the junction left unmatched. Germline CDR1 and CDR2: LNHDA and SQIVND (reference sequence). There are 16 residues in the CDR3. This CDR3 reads CASSISQGASSDTQYF. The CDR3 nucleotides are TGTGCCAGTAGTATTTCCCAGGGGGCATCTTCAGATACGCAGTATTTT.

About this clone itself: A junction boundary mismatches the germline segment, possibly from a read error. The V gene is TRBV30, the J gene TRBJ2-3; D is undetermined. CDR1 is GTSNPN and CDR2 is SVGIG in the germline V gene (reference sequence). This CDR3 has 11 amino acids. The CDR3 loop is CAQAVPDTQYF. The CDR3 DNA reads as TGCGCTCAGGCTGTCCCAGATACGCAGTATTTT. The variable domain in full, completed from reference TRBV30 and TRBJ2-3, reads SQTIHQWPATLVQPVGSPLSLECTVEGTSNPNLYWYRQAAGRGLQLLFYSVGIGQISSEVPQNLSASRPQDRQFILSSKKLLLSDSGFYLCAQAVPDTQYFGPGTRLTVL.

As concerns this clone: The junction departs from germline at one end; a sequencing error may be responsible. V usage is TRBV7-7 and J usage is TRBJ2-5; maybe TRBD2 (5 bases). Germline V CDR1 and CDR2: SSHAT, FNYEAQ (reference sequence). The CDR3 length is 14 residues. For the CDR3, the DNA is TGTGCTAGCAGCCCCCCACCCGAGGGTGAGACCCAGTACTTC. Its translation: CASSPPPEGETQYF.

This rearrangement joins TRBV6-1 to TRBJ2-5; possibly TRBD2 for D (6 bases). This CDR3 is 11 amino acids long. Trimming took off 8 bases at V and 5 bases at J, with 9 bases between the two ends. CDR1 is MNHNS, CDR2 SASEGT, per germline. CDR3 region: CASGGKETQYF. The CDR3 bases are TGTGCCAGCGGAGGGAAGGAGACCCAGTACTTC.

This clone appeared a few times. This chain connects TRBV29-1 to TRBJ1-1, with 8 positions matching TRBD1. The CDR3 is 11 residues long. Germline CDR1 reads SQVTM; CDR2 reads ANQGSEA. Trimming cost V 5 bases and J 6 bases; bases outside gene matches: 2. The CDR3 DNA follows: TGCAGCGTTATACAGGGGGCTGAAGCTTTCTTT. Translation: CSVIQGAEAFF.

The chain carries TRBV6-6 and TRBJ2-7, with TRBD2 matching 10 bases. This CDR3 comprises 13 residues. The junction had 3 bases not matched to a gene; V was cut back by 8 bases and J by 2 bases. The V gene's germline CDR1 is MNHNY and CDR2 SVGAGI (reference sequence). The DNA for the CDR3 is TGTGCCAGCTCGGGACTAGCGACCTACGAGCAGTACTTC. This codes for CASSGLATYEQYF.

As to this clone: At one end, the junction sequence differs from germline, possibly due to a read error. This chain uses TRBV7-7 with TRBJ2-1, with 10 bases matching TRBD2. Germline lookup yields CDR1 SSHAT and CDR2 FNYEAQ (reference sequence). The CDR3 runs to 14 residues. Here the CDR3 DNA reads TGTGCTAGCAGCCCAGCGGGAGGGTTGAATGAGCAGTTCTTC. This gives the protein CASSPAGGLNEQFF. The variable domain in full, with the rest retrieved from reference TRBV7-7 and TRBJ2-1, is GAGVSQSPRYKVTKRGQDVTLRCDPISSHATLYWYQQALGQGPEFLTYFNYEAQPDKSGLPSDRFSAERPEGSISTLTIQRTEQRDSAMYRCASSPAGGLNEQFFGPGTRLTVL.

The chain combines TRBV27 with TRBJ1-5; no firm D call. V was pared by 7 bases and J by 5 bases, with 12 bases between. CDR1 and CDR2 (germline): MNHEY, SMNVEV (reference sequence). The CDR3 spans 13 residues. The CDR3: CASTARRDQPQHF. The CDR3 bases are TGTGCCAGCACCGCCCGGAGGGATCAGCCCCAGCATTTT.

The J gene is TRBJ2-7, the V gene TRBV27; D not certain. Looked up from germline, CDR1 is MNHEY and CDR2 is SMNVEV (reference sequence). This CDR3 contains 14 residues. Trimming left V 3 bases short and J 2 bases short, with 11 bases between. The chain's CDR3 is CASSFRASTYEQYF. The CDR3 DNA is TGTGCCAGCAGTTTCCGCGCTTCCACCTACGAGCAGTACTTC.

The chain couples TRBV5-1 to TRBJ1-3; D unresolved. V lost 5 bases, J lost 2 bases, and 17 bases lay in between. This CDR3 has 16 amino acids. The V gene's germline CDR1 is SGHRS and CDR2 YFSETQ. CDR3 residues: CASRRSAGLTGNTIYF. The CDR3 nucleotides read TGCGCCAGCAGAAGAAGCGCAGGACTAACTGGAAACACCATATATTTT.

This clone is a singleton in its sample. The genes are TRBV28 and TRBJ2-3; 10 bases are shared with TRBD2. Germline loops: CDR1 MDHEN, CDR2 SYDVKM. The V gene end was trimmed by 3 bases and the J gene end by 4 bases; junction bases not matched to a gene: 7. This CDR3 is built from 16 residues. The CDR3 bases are TGTGCCAGCAGTTTGCTAGCGGGAGTGGCGGCAGATACGCAGTATTTT. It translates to CASSLLAGVAADTQYF.

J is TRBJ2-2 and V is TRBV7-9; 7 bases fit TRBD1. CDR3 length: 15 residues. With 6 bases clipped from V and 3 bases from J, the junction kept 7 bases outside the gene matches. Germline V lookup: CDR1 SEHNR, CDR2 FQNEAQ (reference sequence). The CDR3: CASSPEGADTGELFF. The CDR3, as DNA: TGTGCCAGCAGTCCCGAGGGGGCTGACACCGGGGAGCTGTTTTTT.

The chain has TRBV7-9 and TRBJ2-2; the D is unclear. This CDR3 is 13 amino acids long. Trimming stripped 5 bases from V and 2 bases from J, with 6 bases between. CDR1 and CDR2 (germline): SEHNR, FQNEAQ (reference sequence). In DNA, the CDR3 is TGTGCCAGCAGCGACTCCAACACCGGGGAGCTGTTTTTT. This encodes CASSDSNTGELFF.

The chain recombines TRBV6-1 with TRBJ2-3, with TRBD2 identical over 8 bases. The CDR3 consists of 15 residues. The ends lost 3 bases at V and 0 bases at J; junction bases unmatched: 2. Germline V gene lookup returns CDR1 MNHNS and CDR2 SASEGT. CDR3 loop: CASSEASGSTDTQYF. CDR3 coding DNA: TGTGCCAGCAGTGAGGCTAGCGGGAGCACAGATACGCAGTATTTT.

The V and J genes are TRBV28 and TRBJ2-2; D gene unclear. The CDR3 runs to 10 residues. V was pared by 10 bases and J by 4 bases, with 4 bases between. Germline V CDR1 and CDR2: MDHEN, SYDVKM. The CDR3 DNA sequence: TGTGCCACCTCCACCGGGGAGCTGTTTTTT. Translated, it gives CATSTGELFF.